The clone carrying this T cell receptor (beta chain) was observed a few times. The entry originates in a study of Graves' ophthalmopathy and Graves' hyperthyroidism. V was clipped by 1 base and J by 1 base; unmatched bases: 9. This CDR3 has 16 residues. Germline CDR1 is DFQATT and CDR2 is SNEGSKA (reference sequence). The TCR beta CDR3 regions underwent amplification from RNA transcripts. Following a first-round RT-PCR that used HTBI primers, a second-round multiplex PCR was carried out. TCRdb called the multiplex PCR reads again in MiXCR, with one record for every CDR3 protein. This sample has approximately 700,000 distinct CDR3 sequences, with more than 40% found just once.

The receptor comes from an adult man with Graves' ophthalmopathy. The chain is built from TRBV20-1 and TRBJ2-7, with 8 bases that match TRBD1. The source material was peripheral blood. The CDR3 sequence: CSARAADRVESYEQYF. The CDR3 nucleotides are TGCAGTGCTAGAGCCGCGGACAGGGTGGAATCCTACGAGCAGTACTTC.